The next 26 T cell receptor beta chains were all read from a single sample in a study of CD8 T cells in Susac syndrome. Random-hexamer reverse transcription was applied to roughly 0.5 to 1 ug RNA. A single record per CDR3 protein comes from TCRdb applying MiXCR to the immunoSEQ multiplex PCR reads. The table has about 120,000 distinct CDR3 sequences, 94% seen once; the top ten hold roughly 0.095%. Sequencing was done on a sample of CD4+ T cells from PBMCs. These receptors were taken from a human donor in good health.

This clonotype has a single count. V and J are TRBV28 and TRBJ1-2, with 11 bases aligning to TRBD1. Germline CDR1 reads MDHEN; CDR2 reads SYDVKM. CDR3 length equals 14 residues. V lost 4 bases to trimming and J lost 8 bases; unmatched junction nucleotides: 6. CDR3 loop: CASSSDRGLLGYTF. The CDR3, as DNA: TGTGCCAGCAGTTCGGACAGGGGGCTTCTCGGCTACACCTTC.

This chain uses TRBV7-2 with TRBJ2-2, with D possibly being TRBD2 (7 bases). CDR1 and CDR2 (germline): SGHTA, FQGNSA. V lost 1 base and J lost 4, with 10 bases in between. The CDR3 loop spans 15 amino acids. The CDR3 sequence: CASSLVGGGTGELFF. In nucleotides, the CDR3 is TGTGCCAGCAGCTTAGTGGGAGGGGGCACCGGGGAGCTGTTTTTT.

DNA for the CDR3: TGTGCCAGCAGCCCCCTAGCCATGAACACTGAAGCTTTCTTT. Protein sequence: CASSPLAMNTEAFF. The genes are TRBV9 and TRBJ1-1; D is uncertain. Trimming pared 4 bases from V and 0 bases from J, leaving 10 bases between. The length of the CDR3 is 14 residues. Germline V gene sequence: CDR1 SGDLS, CDR2 YYNGEE.

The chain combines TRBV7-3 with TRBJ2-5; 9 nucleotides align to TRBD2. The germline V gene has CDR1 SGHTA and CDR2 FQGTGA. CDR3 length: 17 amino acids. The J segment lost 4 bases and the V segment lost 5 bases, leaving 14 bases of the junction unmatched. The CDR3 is CASSRSSYAGGGETQYF. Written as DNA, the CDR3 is TGTGCCAGCAGCCGGTCTTCGTATGCGGGAGGGGGAGAGACCCAGTACTTC. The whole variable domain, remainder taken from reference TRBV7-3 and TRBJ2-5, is GAGVSQTPSNKVTEKGKYVELRCDPISGHTALYWYRQSLGQGPEFLIYFQGTGAADDSGLPNDRFFAVRPEGSVSTLKIQRTERGDSAVYLCASSRSSYAGGGETQYFGPGTRLLVL.

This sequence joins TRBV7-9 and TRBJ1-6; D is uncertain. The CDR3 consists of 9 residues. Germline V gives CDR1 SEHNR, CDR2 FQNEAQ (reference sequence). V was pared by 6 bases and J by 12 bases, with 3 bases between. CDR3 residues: CASSLPLHF. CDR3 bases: TGTGCCAGCAGTCTACCCCTCCACTTT.

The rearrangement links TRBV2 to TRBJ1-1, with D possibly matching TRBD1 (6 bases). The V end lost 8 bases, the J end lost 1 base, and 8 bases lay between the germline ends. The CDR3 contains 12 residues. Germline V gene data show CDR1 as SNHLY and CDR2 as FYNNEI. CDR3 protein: CASLQGNTEAFF. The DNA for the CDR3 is TGTGCCAGCTTACAGGGGAACACTGAAGCTTTCTTT.

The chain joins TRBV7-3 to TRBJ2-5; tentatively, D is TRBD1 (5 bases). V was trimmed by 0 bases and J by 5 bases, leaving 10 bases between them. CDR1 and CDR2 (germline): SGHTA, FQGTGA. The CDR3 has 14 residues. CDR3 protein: CASSLTGAGETQYF. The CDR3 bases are TGTGCCAGCAGCTTAACTGGGGCCGGGGAGACCCAGTACTTC.

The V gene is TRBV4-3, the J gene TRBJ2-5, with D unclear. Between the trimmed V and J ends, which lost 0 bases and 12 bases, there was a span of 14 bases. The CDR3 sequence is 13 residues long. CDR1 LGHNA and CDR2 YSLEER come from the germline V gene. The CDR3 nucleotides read TGCGCCAGCAGCCAAGATCTTCTGGGCTCGGAGTACTTC. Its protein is CASSQDLLGSEYF.

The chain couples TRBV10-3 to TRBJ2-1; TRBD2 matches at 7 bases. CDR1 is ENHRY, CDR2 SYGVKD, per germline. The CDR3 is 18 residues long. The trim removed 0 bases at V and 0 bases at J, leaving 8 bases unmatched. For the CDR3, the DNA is TGTGCCATCAGTGAGTCGGGAGCTAGCGGAGCCTCCTACAATGAGCAGTTCTTC. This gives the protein CAISESGASGASYNEQFF.

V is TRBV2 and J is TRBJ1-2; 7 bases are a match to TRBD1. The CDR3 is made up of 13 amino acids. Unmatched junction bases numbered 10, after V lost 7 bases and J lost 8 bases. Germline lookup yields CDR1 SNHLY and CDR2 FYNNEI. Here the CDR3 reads CASILEGGIGYTF. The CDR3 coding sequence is TGTGCCAGCATCCTGGAAGGGGGCATCGGCTACACCTTC.

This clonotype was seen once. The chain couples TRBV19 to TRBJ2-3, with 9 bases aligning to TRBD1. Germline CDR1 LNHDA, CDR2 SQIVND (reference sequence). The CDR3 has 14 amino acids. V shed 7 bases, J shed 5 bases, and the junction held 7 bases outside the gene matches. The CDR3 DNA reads TGTGCCAGTAACCCGGGACAGGGTGTAGATACGCAGTATTTT. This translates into CASNPGQGVDTQYF. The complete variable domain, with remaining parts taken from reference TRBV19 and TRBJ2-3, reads DGGITQSPKYLFRKEGQNVTLSCEQNLNHDAMYWYRQDPGQGLRLIYYSQIVNDFQKGDIAEGYSVSREKKESFPLTVTSAQKNPTAFYLCASNPGQGVDTQYFGPGTRLTVL.

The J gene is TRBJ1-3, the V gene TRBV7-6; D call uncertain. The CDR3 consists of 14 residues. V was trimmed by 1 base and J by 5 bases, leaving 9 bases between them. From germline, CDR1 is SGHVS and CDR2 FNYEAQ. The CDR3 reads CASSLGPARNTIYF. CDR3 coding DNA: TGTGCCAGCAGCTTAGGTCCGGCTAGAAACACCATATATTTT.

The CDR3 DNA is TGCAGTGCTAGCGGCCAGATTGAGCAGTTCTTC. Its protein product is CSASGQIEQFF. This chain uses TRBV20-1 with TRBJ2-1; the D is unclear. Trimming took 3 bases from V and 9 from J, leaving 9 bases between them. The CDR3 is 11 residues long. Germline V CDR1 and CDR2: DFQATT, SNEGSKA (reference sequence).

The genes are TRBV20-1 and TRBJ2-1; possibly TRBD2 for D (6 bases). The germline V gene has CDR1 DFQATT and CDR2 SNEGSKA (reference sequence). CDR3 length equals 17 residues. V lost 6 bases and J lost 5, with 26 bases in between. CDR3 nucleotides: TGCAGTGCGGACCTAGCGCGGGGAGGATTTCGTAACAATGAGCAGTTCTTC. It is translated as CSADLARGGFRNNEQFF.

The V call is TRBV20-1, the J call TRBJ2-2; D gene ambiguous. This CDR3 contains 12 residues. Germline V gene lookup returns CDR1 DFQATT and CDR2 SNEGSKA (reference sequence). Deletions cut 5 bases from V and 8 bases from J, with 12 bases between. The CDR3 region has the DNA TGCAGTGCTCGCCGGTCAGGAGGGGAGCTGTTTTTT. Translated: CSARRSGGELFF.

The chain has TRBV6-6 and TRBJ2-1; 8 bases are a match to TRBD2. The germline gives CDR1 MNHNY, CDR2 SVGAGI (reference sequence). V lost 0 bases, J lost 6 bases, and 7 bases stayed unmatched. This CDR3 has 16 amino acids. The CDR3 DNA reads TGTGCCAGCAGTTACTCTGGCGGGAGGCTGTCCAATGAGCAGTTCTTC. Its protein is CASSYSGGRLSNEQFF.

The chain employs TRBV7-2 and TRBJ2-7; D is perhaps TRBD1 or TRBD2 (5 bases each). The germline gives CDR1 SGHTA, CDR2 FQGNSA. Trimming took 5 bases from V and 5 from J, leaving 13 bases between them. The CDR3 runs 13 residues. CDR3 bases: TGTGCCAGCAGCCCGAGACGGGGCGACGAGCAGTACTTC. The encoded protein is CASSPRRGDEQYF.

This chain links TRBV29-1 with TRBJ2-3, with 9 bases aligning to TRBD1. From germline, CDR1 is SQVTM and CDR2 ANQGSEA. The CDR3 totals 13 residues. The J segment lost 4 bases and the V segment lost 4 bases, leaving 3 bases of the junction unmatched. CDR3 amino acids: CSVADRGPDTQYF. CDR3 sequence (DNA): TGCAGCGTTGCGGACAGGGGACCAGATACGCAGTATTTT.

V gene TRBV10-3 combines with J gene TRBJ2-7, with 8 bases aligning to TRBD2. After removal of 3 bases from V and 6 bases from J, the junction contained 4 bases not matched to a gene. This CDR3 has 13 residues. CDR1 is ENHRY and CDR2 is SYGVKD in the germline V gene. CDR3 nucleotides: TGTGCCATCAGTGACGAGCTAGCGGGCGAGCAGTACTTC. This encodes CAISDELAGEQYF.

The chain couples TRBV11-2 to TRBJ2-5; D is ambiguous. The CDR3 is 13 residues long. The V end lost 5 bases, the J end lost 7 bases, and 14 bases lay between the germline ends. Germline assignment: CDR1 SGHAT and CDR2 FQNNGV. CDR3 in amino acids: CASSASSPGTQYF. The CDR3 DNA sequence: TGTGCCAGCAGCGCCTCTTCTCCGGGGACCCAGTACTTC.

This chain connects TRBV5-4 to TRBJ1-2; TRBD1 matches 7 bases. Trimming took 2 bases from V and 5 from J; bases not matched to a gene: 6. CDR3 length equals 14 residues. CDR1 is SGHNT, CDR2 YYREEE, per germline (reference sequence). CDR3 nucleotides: TGTGCCAGCAGCTTACAGGGGATCGAATATGGCTACACCTTC. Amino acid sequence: CASSLQGIEYGYTF.

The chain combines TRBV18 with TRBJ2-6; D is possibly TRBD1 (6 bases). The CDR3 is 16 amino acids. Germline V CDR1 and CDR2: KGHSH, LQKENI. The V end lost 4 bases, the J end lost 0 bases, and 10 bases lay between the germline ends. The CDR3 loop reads CASSRQDSSGANVLTF. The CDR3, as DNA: TGTGCCAGCTCACGACAGGATAGCTCTGGGGCCAACGTCCTGACTTTC.

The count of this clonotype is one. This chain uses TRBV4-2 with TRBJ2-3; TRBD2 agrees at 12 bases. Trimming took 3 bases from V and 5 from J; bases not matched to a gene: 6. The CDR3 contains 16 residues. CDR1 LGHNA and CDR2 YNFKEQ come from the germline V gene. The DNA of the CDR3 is TGTGCCAGCAGCCACGACGGACTAGCGGGAAAAGATACGCAGTATTTT. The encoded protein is CASSHDGLAGKDTQYF.

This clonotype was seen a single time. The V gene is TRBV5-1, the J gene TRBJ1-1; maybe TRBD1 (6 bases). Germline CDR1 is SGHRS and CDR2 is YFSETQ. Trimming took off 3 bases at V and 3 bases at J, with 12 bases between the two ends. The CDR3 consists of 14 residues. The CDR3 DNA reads TGCGCCAGCAGCTGGCAGGGGTTAGACACTGAAGCTTTCTTT. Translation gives CASSWQGLDTEAFF. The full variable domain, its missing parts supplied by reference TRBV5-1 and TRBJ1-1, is KAGVTQTPRYLIKTRGQQVTLSCSPISGHRSVSWYQQTPGQGLQFLFEYFSETQRNKGNFPGRFSGRQFSNSRSEMNVSTLELGDSALYLCASSWQGLDTEAFFGQGTRLTVV.

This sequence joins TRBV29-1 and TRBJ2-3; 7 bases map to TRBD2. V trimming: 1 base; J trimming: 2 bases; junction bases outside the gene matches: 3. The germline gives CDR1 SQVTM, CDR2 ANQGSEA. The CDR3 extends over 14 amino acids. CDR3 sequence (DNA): TGCAGCGTTGAAGGGGGGGGGAACACAGATACGCAGTATTTT. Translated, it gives CSVEGGGNTDTQYF.

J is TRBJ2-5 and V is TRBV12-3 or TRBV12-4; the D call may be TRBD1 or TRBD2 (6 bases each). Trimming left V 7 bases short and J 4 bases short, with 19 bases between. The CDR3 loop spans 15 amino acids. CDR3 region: CASTPGAEGGETQYF. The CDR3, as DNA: TGTGCCAGCACCCCGGGGGCGGAGGGCGGAGAGACCCAGTACTTC.